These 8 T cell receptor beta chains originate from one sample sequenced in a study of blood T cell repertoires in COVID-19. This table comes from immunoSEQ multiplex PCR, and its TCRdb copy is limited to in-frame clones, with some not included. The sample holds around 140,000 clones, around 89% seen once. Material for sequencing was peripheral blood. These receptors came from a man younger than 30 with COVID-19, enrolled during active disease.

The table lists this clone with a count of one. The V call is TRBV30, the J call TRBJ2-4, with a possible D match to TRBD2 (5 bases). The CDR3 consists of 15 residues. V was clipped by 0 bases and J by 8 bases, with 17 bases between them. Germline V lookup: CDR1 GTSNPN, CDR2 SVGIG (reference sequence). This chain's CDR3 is CAWSVPQRRGDIQYF. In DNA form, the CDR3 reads TGTGCCTGGAGTGTACCCCAGCGGAGAGGTGACATTCAGTACTTC.

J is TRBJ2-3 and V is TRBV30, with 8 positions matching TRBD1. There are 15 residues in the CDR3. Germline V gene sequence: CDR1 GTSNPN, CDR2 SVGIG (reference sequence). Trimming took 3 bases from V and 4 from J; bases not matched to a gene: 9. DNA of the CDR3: TGTGCCTGGAGCGCCCAGACAGGGGCCCCAGATACGCAGTATTTT. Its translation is CAWSAQTGAPDTQYF.

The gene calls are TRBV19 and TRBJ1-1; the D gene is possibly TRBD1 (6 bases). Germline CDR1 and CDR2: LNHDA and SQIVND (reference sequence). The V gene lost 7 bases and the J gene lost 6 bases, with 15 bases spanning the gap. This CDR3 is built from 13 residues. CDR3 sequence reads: CASTWGQVPEAFF. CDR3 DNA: TGTGCCAGTACCTGGGGGCAGGTCCCTGAAGCTTTCTTT.

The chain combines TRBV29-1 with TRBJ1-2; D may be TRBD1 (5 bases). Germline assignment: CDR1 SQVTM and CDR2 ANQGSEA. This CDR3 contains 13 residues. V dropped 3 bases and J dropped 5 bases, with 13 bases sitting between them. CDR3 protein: CSVDVKGRYGYTF. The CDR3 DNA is TGCAGCGTTGACGTCAAGGGGCGATATGGCTACACCTTC.

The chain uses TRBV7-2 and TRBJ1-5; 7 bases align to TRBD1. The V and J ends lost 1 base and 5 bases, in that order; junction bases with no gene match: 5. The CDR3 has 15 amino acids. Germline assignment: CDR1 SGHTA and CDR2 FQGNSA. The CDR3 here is CASSLEVQGDQPQHF. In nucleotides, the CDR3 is TGTGCCAGCAGCTTAGAAGTGCAGGGGGATCAGCCCCAGCATTTT.

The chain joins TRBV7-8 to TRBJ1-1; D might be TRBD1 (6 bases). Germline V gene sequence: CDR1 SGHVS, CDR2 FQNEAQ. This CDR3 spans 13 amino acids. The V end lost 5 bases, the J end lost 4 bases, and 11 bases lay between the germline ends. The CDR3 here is CASSGGGSTEAFF. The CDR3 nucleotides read TGTGCCAGCAGCGGGGGGGGCTCCACTGAAGCTTTCTTT.

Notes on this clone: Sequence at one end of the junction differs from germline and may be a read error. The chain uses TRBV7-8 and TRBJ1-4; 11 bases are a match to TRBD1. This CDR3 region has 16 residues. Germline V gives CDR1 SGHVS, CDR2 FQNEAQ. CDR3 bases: TGTGCCAGCAGCTTAGTCGGGGACAGGGGGAATGAAAAACTGCTTTTT. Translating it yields CASSLVGDRGNEKLLF.

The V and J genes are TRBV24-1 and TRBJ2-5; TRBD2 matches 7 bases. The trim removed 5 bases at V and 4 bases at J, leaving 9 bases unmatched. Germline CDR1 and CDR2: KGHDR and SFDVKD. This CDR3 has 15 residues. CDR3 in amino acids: CATSVLKGGGETQYF. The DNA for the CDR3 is TGTGCCACCAGTGTCCTGAAGGGCGGGGGAGAGACCCAGTACTTC.